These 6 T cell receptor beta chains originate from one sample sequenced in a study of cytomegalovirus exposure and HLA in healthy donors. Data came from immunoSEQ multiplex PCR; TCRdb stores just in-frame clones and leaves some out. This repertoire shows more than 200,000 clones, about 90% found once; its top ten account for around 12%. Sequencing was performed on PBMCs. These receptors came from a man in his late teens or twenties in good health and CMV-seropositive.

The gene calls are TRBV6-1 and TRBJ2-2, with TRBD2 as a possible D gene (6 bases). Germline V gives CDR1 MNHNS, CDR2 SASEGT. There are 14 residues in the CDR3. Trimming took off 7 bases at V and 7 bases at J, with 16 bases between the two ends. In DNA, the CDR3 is TGTGCCAGCACCCCACCCGGGAGAGGCGGGGAGCTGTTTTTT. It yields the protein CASTPPGRGGELFF.

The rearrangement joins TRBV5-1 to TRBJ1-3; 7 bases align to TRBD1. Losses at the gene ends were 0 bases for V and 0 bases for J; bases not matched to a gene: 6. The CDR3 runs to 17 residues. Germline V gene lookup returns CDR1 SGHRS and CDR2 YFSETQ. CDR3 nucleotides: TGCGCCAGCAGCTTGGCGGTAGGGGGCTTCTCTGGAAACACCATATATTTT. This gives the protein CASSLAVGGFSGNTIYF.

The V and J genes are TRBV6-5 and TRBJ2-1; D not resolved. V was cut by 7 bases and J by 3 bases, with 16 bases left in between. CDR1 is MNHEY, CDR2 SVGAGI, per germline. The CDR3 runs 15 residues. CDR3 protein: CASTPGRPSYNEQFF. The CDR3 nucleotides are TGTGCCAGCACCCCCGGCCGGCCAAGCTACAATGAGCAGTTCTTC.

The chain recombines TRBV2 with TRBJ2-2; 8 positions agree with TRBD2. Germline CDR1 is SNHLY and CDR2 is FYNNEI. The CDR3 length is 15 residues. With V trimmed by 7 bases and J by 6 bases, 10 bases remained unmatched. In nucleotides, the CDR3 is TGTGCCAGCACATGGAGCGGGAGAGGGGCCGGGGAGCTGTTTTTT. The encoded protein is CASTWSGRGAGELFF.

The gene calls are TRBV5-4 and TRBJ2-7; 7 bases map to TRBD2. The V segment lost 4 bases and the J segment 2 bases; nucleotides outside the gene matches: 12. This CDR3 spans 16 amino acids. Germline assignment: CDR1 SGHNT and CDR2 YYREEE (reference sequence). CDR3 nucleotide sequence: TGTGCCAGCAGCCAAGAATTAGCGGGTCCTACCTACGAGCAGTACTTC. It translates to CASSQELAGPTYEQYF.

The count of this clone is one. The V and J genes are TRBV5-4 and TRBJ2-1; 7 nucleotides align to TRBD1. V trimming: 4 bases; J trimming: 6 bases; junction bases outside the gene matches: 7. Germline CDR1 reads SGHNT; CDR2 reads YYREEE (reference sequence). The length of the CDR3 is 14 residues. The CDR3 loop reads CASSDPTGSNEQFF. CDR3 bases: TGTGCCAGCAGCGACCCGACAGGGAGCAATGAGCAGTTCTTC.